Listed below are T cell receptor beta chains from one sample, sequenced in a study of T cell repertoires in cytomegalovirus infection. MiXCR was run by TCRdb on the reads, yielding one entry per CDR3 protein. The sample lists nearly 700,000 distinct CDR3 sequences, around 31% seen once, with about 18% in the top ten. For these TCRs, the target antigens are not known. Source: cultured PBMCs, taken from culture after CMV antigen stimulation. The receptors come from a human donor in good health (CMV status not recorded). Some clones in this sample may be carry-over from other donors' samples. CDR3s include the opening cysteine and the closing phenylalanine or tryptophan. D genes are given only for firm matches. Not all rows give a size; the values are once, few, many and, for expanded clones, a class.

V: TRBV10-3; D: TRBD2; size: few; J: TRBJ2-5; DNA: TGTGCCATCAGGTCCGGGACTAGCAGCCAAGAGACCCAGTACTTC; CDR3: CAIRSGTSSQETQYF
V: TRBV5-1; D: TRBD1; size: few; J: TRBJ1-1; DNA: TGCGCCAGCAGCCCGGACGGGACAGGGGGCGCGGACACTGAAGCTTTCTTT; CDR3: CASSPDGTGGADTEAFF
V: TRBV7-6; D: NA; size: few; J: TRBJ1-2; DNA: TGTGCCAGCGGTTCGGGGGGCTGGTACTATGGCTACACCTTC; CDR3: CASGSGGWYYGYTF
V: TRBV12-3/TRBV12-4; D: NA; size: NA; J: TRBJ1-1; DNA: TGTGCCAGCAGTTTAAACCCGATTGGTTCTGAAGCTTTCTTT; CDR3: CASSLNPIGSEAFF
V: TRBV7-2; D: TRBD2; size: NA; J: TRBJ2-5; DNA: TGTGCCAGCAGCTTAGCCGGGACTAGCGGGGAGGGCGAGACCCAGTACTTC; CDR3: CASSLAGTSGEGETQYF
V: TRBV6-5; D: NA; size: NA; J: TRBJ1-2; DNA: TGTGCCAGCAGGTCCTCGGGGAACTATGGCTACACCTTC; CDR3: CASRSSGNYGYTF
V: TRBV7-9; D: NA; size: NA; J: TRBJ2-3; DNA: TGTGCCAGCAGCTTAAGGCTCCAAGATACGCAGTATTTT; CDR3: CASSLRLQDTQYF
V: TRBV7-2; D: TRBD2; size: many; J: TRBJ2-5; DNA: TGTGCCAGCAGCCCAGGACTAGCAGGGAGGCAAGAGACCCAGTACTTC; CDR3: CASSPGLAGRQETQYF
V: TRBV27; D: TRBD2; size: few; J: TRBJ2-7; DNA: TGTGCCAGCAGTAGCTCGGGACTAGGAACATACGAGCAGTACTTC; CDR3: CASSSSGLGTYEQYF
V: TRBV20-1; D: NA; size: NA; J: TRBJ2-7; DNA: TGCAGTGCTAGAGACAGCGGCGAGCAGTACTTC; CDR3: CSARDSGEQYF
V: TRBV3-1; D: NA; size: NA; J: TRBJ2-7; DNA: TGTGCCAGCAGCCAAGAACTCCCTGGGTTTAACGAGCAGTACTTC; CDR3: CASSQELPGFNEQYF
V: TRBV7-9; D: NA; size: NA; J: TRBJ2-2; DNA: TGTGCCAGCAGCCGCTATGGGGGGTCGGACACCGGGGAGCTGTTTTTT; CDR3: CASSRYGGSDTGELFF
V: TRBV6-6; D: NA; size: NA; J: TRBJ2-7; DNA: TGTGCCAGCAGTTACTCGATAGGCCAGTTCGAGCAGTACTTC; CDR3: CASSYSIGQFEQYF
V: TRBV6-2/TRBV6-3; D: NA; size: many; J: TRBJ2-1; DNA: TGTGCCAGGAGGACCGTTCGGGCCCACAATGAGCAGTTCTTC; CDR3: CARRTVRAHNEQFF
V: TRBV7-2; D: TRBD1; size: few; J: TRBJ1-2; DNA: TGTGCCAGCAGCTCGGACAGGCGGCTTGGCTACACCTTC; CDR3: CASSSDRRLGYTF
V: TRBV4-3; D: NA; size: NA; J: TRBJ2-7; DNA: TGCGCCAGCAGCCAAGAACACGGGGGCCCCCTCGAGCAGTACTTC; CDR3: CASSQEHGGPLEQYF
V: TRBV15; D: TRBD2; size: NA; J: TRBJ2-2; DNA: TGTGCCACCAGCAGGGGACTAGGCCGAGCCGGGGAGCTGTTTTTT; CDR3: CATSRGLGRAGELFF
V: TRBV4-1; D: NA; size: NA; J: TRBJ1-2; DNA: TGCGCCAGCAGCCAAGTTACCGGTGGCTACACCTTC; CDR3: CASSQVTGGYTF
V: TRBV29-1; D: NA; size: once; J: TRBJ2-3; DNA: TGCAGCGTTGGCGGGTACGGAGTAATAGATACGCAGTATTTT; CDR3: CSVGGYGVIDTQYF
V: TRBV12-3/TRBV12-4; D: TRBD2; size: NA; J: TRBJ2-5; DNA: TGTGCCAGCTGCGCGCGTAGCGGGGGTCAAGAGACCCAGTACTTC; CDR3: CASCARSGGQETQYF
V: TRBV4-3; D: NA; size: once; J: TRBJ1-1; DNA: TGCGCCAGCAGCCCCCAAGGGTTGAGTAACACTGAAGCTTTCTTT; CDR3: CASSPQGLSNTEAFF
V: TRBV6-5; D: NA; size: NA; J: TRBJ2-7; DNA: TGTGCCAGCAGTGATGGGGGCTCGGATTCCTACGAGCAGTACTTC; CDR3: CASSDGGSDSYEQYF
V: TRBV19; D: NA; size: NA; J: TRBJ1-1; DNA: TGTGCCAGTAGTAATTTTGGGGCAACTGAAGCTTTCTTT; CDR3: CASSNFGATEAFF
V: TRBV7-2; D: NA; size: NA; J: TRBJ2-3; DNA: TGTGCCAGCAGCTTAGTGGGTCGGGGGTCAGATACGCAGTATTTT; CDR3: CASSLVGRGSDTQYF
V: TRBV6-5; D: NA; size: once; J: TRBJ1-1; DNA: TGTGCCGCGGGGGGCTTGAACACTGAAGCTTTCTTT; CDR3: CAAGGLNTEAFF
V: TRBV4-3; D: NA; size: few; J: TRBJ1-4; DNA: TGCGCCAGCAGCCAGAGGGATGCAACTAATGAAAAACTGTTTTTT; CDR3: CASSQRDATNEKLFF
V: TRBV7-8; D: NA; size: few; J: TRBJ1-3; DNA: TGTGCCAGCAGCTTAGACAGGGTTAACACCATATATTTT; CDR3: CASSLDRVNTIYF
V: TRBV27; D: TRBD1; size: NA; J: TRBJ2-4; DNA: TGTGCCAGCAGCAGATTACAGGGGAGTATGGACATTCAGTACTTC; CDR3: CASSRLQGSMDIQYF
V: TRBV19; D: NA; size: few; J: TRBJ1-4; DNA: TGTGCCAGTAGTACGGGACCTGAAAAACTGTTTTTT; CDR3: CASSTGPEKLFF
V: TRBV5-6; D: NA; size: NA; J: TRBJ2-1; DNA: TGTGCCAGCAGCTTGCCCCTTCGGGGGTCGGATGGTAATGAGCAGTTCTTC; CDR3: CASSLPLRGSDGNEQFF
V: TRBV7-8; D: NA; size: many; J: TRBJ1-5; DNA: TGTGCCAGCAGCTCCCTGGGGGGGAATCAGCCCCAGCATTTT; CDR3: CASSSLGGNQPQHF
V: TRBV7-2; D: NA; size: many; J: TRBJ1-3; DNA: TGTGCCAGCAGTTCCCCGGGAAACACCATATATTTT; CDR3: CASSSPGNTIYF
V: TRBV5-3; D: TRBD2; size: NA; J: TRBJ2-1; DNA: TGTGCCAGCAGCCCTGGGACTAGCGGGTCCTACAATGAGCAGTTCTTC; CDR3: CASSPGTSGSYNEQFF
V: TRBV2; D: NA; size: NA; J: TRBJ1-5; DNA: TGTGCCAGCAGAGACAGGCGAGATCAGCCCCAGCATTTT; CDR3: CASRDRRDQPQHF
V: TRBV7-2; D: TRBD2; size: NA; J: TRBJ2-7; DNA: TGTGCCAGCAGCTTAGGGGTCCCGGGACTAGCGGGAGGGCCGCGAGAGCAGTACTTC; CDR3: CASSLGVPGLAGGPREQYF
V: TRBV5-6; D: TRBD1; size: NA; J: TRBJ2-2; DNA: TGTGCCAGCAGCTTAAGCTACAGGGGTCCCGGGGAGCTGTTTTTT; CDR3: CASSLSYRGPGELFF
V: TRBV7-8; D: NA; size: NA; J: TRBJ1-1; DNA: TGTGCCAGCAGCTTAGAGGGCCAGGGCAAGAACACTGAAGCTTTCTTT; CDR3: CASSLEGQGKNTEAFF
V: TRBV28; D: TRBD1; size: NA; J: TRBJ1-4; DNA: TGTGCCAGCCTGACAGGGCTGGATGAAAAACTGTTTTTT; CDR3: CASLTGLDEKLFF
V: TRBV7-8; D: NA; size: many; J: TRBJ1-1; DNA: TGTGCCAGCAGCTTATACGGACAGTCGGACACTGAAGCTTTCTTT; CDR3: CASSLYGQSDTEAFF
V: TRBV12-3/TRBV12-4; D: NA; size: many; J: TRBJ1-4; DNA: TGTGCCAGCAGTGGGGACCAGACCTCAGTCATGCAAAAACTGTTTTTT; CDR3: CASSGDQTSVMQKLFF
V: TRBV2; D: NA; size: few; J: TRBJ2-3; DNA: TGTGCCAGCAGTGGACCCAGTAGAGATACGCAGTATTTT; CDR3: CASSGPSRDTQYF
V: TRBV20-1; D: TRBD2; size: NA; J: TRBJ2-5; DNA: TGCAGTGCTAGAGATCTTAACGGGGGGAGCCAAGAGACCCAGTACTTC; CDR3: CSARDLNGGSQETQYF
V: TRBV7-2; D: NA; size: many; J: TRBJ2-7; DNA: TGTGCCAGCAGCCCATCTAGCGTAAACTCCTACGAGCAGTACTTC; CDR3: CASSPSSVNSYEQYF
V: TRBV6-2/TRBV6-3; D: NA; size: many; J: TRBJ1-1; DNA: TGTGCCAGCAGCAAGTACACTGAAGCTTTCTTT; CDR3: CASSKYTEAFF
V: TRBV27; D: TRBD2; size: few; J: TRBJ2-2; DNA: TGTGCCAGCAGTTTACTCCTAGCGGGAGATGGGGAAGTATACACCGGGGAGCTGTTTTTT; CDR3: CASSLLLAGDGEVYTGELFF
V: TRBV7-9; D: NA; size: NA; J: TRBJ2-5; DNA: TGTGCCAGCAGCTTAGTAAGGCTCCAGGGGTGGAGACAAGAGACCCAGTACTTC; CDR3: CASSLVRLQGWRQETQYF
V: TRBV7-9; D: TRBD1; size: NA; J: TRBJ1-2; DNA: TGTGCCAGCAGCCCTCGCCGGACAGGGAATGGCTACACCTTC; CDR3: CASSPRRTGNGYTF
V: TRBV20-1; D: NA; size: NA; J: TRBJ1-1; DNA: TGCAGTGCTAGGGAAGCTTTCTTT; CDR3: CSAREAFF
V: TRBV19; D: NA; size: NA; J: TRBJ2-1; DNA: TGTGCCAGTAGTGACCGTTCCTACAATGAGCAGTTCTTC; CDR3: CASSDRSYNEQFF
V: TRBV7-2; D: TRBD2; size: few; J: TRBJ2-7; DNA: TGTGCCAGCAGCTTAGTCCGGGCTAGCGGGAGGGCCGACGAGCAGTACTTC; CDR3: CASSLVRASGRADEQYF
V: TRBV7-2; D: NA; size: many; J: TRBJ2-7; DNA: TGTGCCAGCAGCGTCATGGGGGAGCAGTACTTC; CDR3: CASSVMGEQYF
V: TRBV6-5; D: NA; size: NA; J: TRBJ1-3; DNA: TGTGCCAGCAGTCACTCTGCCAACCCGGTTTTTTCTGGAAACACCATATATTTT; CDR3: CASSHSANPVFSGNTIYF